Each of the 4 T cell receptor beta chains below was sequenced from the same sample in a study of blood T cell repertoires in COVID-19. The method was immunoSEQ multiplex PCR; TCRdb's version includes in-frame clones alone and lacks a portion of them. The sample carries 150,000 to 200,000 clones, around 90% recorded once. Sample: peripheral blood. Receptors were obtained from a man aged 45-60 years with acute or convalescent COVID-19.

This clone was seen a single time. This chain connects TRBV3-1 (or the pseudogene TRBV3-2) to TRBJ1-6, with D possibly TRBD1 on 6 matching bases. This CDR3 is built from 15 residues. Trimming stripped 4 bases from V and 7 bases from J, with 14 bases between. Germline CDR1 reads LGHDT; CDR2 reads YNNKEL (reference sequence). CDR3 sequence: CASSPTRGANSPLHF. DNA of the CDR3: TGTGCCAGCAGCCCGACCAGGGGCGCCAATTCACCCCTCCACTTT.

The genes are TRBV7-2 and TRBJ2-7; no clear D gene. V was shortened by 1 base and J by 0 bases, with 7 bases between the two germline ends. The germline V gene encodes CDR1 SGHTA and CDR2 FQGNSA. This CDR3 comprises 14 residues. CDR3 protein: CASSLVLSSYEQYV. The CDR3, as DNA: TGTGCCAGCAGCTTAGTGCTCAGCTCCTACGAGCAGTACGTC.

V gene TRBV19 combines with J gene TRBJ1-1; D is unresolved. CDR3 size: 14 residues. The V gene's germline CDR1 is LNHDA and CDR2 SQIVND (reference sequence). Trimming pared 1 base from V and 0 bases from J, leaving 6 bases between. The CDR3 region has the DNA TGTGCCAGTAGTATAGTTGGCCTGAACACTGAAGCTTTCTTT. It codes for CASSIVGLNTEAFF.

This clone was observed a handful of times. Other DNA sequences of this sample code for an identical CDR3. The chain employs TRBV6-5 and TRBJ2-1; 7 nucleotides agree with TRBD1. Trimming took 6 bases from V and 4 from J; bases not matched to a gene: 6. The CDR3 runs to 14 residues. The V gene's germline CDR1 is MNHEY and CDR2 SVGAGI. The CDR3 loop is CASRPGTVYNEQFF. CDR3 in DNA: TGTGCCAGCAGACCCGGGACAGTATACAATGAGCAGTTCTTC.